This TCR beta chain was obtained from a study of cytomegalovirus exposure and HLA in healthy donors. 60 Vbeta and 13 Jbeta primers were used in PCR. Measured with immunoSEQ multiplex PCR; TCRdb has only the in-frame clones, and not every one. Here the sample spans about 190,000 clones, roughly 80% being singletons. Broader study findings: In the analysis, some V segments, TRBV6-2 and TRBV6-3 included, were excluded as indistinguishable.

V lost 6 bases to trimming and J lost 7 bases, with 9 bases between them. This CDR3 spans 11 amino acids. Germline assignment: CDR1 KGHSH and CDR2 LQKENI. Details on this clone: Its antigen is unknown.

The sequence came from a young woman in good health and CMV-seropositive. The sequenced sample was PBMCs. The chain employs TRBV18 and TRBJ1-1; TRBD1 might be the D (6 bases). DNA for the CDR3: TGTGCCAGCTCCTTGGACAGTGAAGCTTTCTTT. As protein: CASSLDSEAFF.